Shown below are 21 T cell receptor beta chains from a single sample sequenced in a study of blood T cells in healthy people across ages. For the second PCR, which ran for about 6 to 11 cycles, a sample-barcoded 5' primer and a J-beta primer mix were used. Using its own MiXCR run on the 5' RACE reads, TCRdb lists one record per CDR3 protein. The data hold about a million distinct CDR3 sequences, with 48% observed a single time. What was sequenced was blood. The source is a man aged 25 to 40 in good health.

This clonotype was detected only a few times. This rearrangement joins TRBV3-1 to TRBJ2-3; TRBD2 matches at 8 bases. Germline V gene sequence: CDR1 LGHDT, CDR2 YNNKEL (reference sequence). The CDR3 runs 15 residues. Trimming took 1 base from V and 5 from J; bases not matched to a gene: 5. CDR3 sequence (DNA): TGTGCCAGCAGCCAAGCTGGGACTAGAGGAGATACGCAGTATTTT. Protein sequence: CASSQAGTRGDTQYF.

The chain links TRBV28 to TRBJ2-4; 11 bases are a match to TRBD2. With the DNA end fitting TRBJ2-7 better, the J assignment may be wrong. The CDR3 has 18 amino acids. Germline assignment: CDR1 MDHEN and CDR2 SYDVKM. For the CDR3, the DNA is TGTGCCAGCAGTTTAGCCGAGAGGGGACTAGCGGTTCTCGACGAGCAGTACTTC. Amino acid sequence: CASSLAERGLAVLDEQYF.

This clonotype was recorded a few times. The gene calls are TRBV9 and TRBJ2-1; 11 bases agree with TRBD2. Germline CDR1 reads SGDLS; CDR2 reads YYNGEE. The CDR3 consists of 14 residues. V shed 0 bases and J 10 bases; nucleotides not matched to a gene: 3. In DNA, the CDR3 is TGTGCCAGCAGCGTAGCTCGACTAGCGGGGGAGCAGTTCTTC. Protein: CASSVARLAGEQFF.

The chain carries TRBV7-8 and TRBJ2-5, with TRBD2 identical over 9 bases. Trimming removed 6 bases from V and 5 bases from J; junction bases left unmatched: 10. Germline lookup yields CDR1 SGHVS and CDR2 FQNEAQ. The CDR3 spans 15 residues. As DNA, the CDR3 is TGTGCCAGCAGGATCTGGCGGGGGGGTCGGGAGACCCAGTACTTC. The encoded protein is CASRIWRGGRETQYF. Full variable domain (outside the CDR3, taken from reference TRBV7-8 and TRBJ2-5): GAGVSQSPRYKVAKRGQDVALRCDPISGHVSLFWYQQALGQGPEFLTYFQNEAQLDKSGLPSDRFFAERPEGSVSTLKIQRTQQEDSAVYLCASRIWRGGRETQYFGPGTRLLVL.

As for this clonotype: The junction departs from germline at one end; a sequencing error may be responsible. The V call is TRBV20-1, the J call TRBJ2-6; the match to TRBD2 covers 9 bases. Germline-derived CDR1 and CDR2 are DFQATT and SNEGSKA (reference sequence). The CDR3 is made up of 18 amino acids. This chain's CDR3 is CSADSSGAIVSGANDLTF. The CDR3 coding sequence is TGCAGTGCTGACTCTAGCGGGGCAATTGTTTCTGGGGCCAACGACCTGACTTTC.

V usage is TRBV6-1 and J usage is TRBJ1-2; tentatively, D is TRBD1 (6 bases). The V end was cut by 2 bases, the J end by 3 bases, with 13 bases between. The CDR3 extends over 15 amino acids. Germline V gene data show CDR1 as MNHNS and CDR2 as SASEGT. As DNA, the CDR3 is TGTGCCAGCAGTGAAACGACAGGATATTACTATGGCTACACCTTC. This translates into CASSETTGYYYGYTF.

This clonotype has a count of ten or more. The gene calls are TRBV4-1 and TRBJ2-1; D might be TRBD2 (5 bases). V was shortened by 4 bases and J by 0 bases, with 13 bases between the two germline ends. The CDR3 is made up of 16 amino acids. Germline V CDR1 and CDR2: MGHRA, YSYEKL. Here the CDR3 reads CASSLPATSSYNEQFF. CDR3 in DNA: TGCGCCAGCAGCCTCCCAGCCACTAGCTCCTACAATGAGCAGTTCTTC.

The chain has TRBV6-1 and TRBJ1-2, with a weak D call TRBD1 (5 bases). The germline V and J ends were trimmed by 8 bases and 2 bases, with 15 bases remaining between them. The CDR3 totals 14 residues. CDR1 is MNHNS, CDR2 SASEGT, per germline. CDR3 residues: CASLGGNGNYGYTF. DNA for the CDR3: TGTGCCAGCCTGGGGGGGAATGGGAACTATGGCTACACCTTC.

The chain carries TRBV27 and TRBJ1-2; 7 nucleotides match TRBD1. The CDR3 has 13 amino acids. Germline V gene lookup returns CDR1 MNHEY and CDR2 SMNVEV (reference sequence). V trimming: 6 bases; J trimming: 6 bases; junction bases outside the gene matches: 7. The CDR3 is CASSSRGLDGYTF. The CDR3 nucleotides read TGTGCCAGCAGCAGTAGGGGGCTGGATGGCTACACCTTC.

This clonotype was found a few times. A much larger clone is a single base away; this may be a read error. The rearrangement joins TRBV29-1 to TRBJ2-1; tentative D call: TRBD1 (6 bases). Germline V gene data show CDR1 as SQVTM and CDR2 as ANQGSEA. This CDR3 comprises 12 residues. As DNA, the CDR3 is TGCAGCGGTGAAGGGGACACCGATGAGCAGTTCTTC. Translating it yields CSGEGDTDEQFF.

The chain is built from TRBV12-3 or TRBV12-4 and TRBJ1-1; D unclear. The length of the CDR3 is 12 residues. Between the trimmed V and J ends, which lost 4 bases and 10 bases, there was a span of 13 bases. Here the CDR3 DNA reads TGTGCCAGCAGTTCCCTACCCTTACCAGCTTTCTTT. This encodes CASSSLPLPAFF.

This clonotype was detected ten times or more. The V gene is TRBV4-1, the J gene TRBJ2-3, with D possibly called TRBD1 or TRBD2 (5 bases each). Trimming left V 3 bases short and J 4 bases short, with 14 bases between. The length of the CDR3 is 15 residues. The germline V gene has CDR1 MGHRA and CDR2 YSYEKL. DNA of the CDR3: TGCGCCAGCAGCCATTTAGAGGGGCCATCAGATACGCAGTATTTT. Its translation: CASSHLEGPSDTQYF.

In DNA form, the CDR3 reads TGCAGTGCTACCTTGGGGGTAGATACGCAGTATTTT. Protein product: CSATLGVDTQYF. The rearrangement uses TRBV20-1 and TRBJ2-3, with D perhaps matching TRBD1 or TRBD2 (5 bases each). The CDR3 has 12 amino acids. In germline, CDR1 is DFQATT, CDR2 SNEGSKA (reference sequence). V gave up 4 bases and J gave up 5 bases, with 10 bases separating them.

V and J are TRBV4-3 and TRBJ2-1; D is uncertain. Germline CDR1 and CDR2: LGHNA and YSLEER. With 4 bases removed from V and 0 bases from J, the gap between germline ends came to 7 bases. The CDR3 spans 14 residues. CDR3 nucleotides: TGCGCCAGCAGCCCGGAGCCCTCCTACAATGAGCAGTTCTTC. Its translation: CASSPEPSYNEQFF.

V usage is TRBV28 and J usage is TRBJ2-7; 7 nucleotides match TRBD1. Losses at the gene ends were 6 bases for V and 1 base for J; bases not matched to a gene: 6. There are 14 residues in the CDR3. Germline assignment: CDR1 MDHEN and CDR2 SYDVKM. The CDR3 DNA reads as TGTGCCAGCAGAAGACAGGGCTATTCCTACGAGCAGTACTTC. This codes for CASRRQGYSYEQYF.

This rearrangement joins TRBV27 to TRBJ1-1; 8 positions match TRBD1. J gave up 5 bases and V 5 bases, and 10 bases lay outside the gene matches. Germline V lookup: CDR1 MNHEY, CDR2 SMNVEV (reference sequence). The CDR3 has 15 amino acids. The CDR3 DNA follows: TGTGCCAGCAGTGAGATGGACAGGGTAGGAACTGAAGCTTTCTTT. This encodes CASSEMDRVGTEAFF.

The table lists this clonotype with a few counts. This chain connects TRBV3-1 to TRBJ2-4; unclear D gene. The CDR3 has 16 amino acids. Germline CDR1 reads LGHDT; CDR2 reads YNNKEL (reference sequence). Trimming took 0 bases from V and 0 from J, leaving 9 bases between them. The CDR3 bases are TGTGCCAGCAGCCAAGATTCGGCTTTAGCCAAAAACATTCAGTACTTC. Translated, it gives CASSQDSALAKNIQYF.

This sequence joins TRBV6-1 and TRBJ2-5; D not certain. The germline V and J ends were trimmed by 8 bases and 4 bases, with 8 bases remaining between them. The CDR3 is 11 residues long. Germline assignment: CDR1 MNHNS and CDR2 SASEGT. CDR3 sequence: CASWRGETQYF. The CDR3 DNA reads TGTGCCAGCTGGAGAGGAGAGACCCAGTACTTC.

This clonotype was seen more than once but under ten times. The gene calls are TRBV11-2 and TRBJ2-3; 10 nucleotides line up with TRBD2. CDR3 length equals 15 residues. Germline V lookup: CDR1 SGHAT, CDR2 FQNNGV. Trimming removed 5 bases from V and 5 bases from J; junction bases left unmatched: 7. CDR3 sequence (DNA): TGTGCCAGCAGCATTAGCGGGGGGCGGGGAGATACGCAGTATTTT. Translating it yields CASSISGGRGDTQYF.

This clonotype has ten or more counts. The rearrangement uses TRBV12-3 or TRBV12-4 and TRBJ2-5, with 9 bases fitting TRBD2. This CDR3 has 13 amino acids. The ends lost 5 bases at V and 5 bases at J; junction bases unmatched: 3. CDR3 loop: CASSPSGVETQYF. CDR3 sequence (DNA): TGTGCCAGCAGTCCTAGCGGGGTTGAGACCCAGTACTTC.

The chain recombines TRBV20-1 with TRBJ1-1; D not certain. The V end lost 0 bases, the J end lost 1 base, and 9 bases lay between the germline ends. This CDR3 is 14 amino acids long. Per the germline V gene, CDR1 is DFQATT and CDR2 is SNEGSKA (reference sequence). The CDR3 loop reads CSARDLTENTEAFF. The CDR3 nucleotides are TGCAGTGCTAGAGATTTAACAGAGAACACTGAAGCTTTCTTT.